Shown below are 11 T cell receptor beta chains from a single sample sequenced in a study of T cell clonotyping in hematopoietic cell transplantation. The assay was immunoSEQ multiplex PCR, and TCRdb's table has in-frame clones only and misses some. This repertoire shows 9,500 to 13,000 clones, 80% to 90% found once; its top ten account for about a sixth. The sequencing here drew on PBMCs, taken 100 days after allogeneic stem cell transplant. The receptor source for this set is a female patient aged 55-70 years who had an allogeneic stem cell transplant from an unrelated donor, so the T cells may come from the graft donor. Some clones in this sample may be carry-over from other donors' samples.

The chain combines TRBV14 with TRBJ2-1; TRBD1 aligns across 8 bases. The length of the CDR3 is 19 residues. CDR1 is SGHDN and CDR2 is FVKESK in the germline V gene. The V gene end was trimmed by 0 bases and the J gene end by 6 bases; junction bases not matched to a gene: 16. The DNA of the CDR3 is TGTGCCAGCAGCCAAGAACGGGGCCTGGACAGGGTAAGGCGCAATGAGCAGTTCTTC. It codes for CASSQERGLDRVRRNEQFF.

V and J are TRBV6-1 and TRBJ2-1; 9 bases fit TRBD2. Trimming at V came to 3 bases and at J to 6 bases, leaving 3 bases not matched to a gene. The V gene's germline CDR1 is MNHNS and CDR2 SASEGT. This CDR3 contains 14 residues. The DNA of the CDR3 is TGTGCCAGCAGTGAGTGGACTAGCGTCAATGAGCAGTTCTTC. Amino acids: CASSEWTSVNEQFF.

The gene calls are TRBV28 and TRBJ2-7; D gene uncertain. With 6 bases removed from V and 7 bases from J, the gap between germline ends came to 10 bases. Germline CDR1 reads MDHEN; CDR2 reads SYDVKM. The CDR3 is made up of 11 amino acids. The CDR3 sequence: CASSSSWEQYF. The CDR3, as DNA: TGTGCCAGCAGCAGTTCTTGGGAGCAGTACTTC.

CDR3 bases: TGTGCCAGCAGTTTAAGCCTGGGAGGCAATCAGCCCCAGCATTTT. This encodes CASSLSLGGNQPQHF. V is TRBV28 and J is TRBJ1-5; D is uncertain. The CDR3 is 15 residues long. CDR1 is MDHEN and CDR2 is SYDVKM in the germline V gene. The V end lost 2 bases, the J end lost 2 bases, and 10 bases lay between the germline ends.

The chain combines TRBV7-2 with TRBJ2-5, with D possibly being TRBD1 (8 bases). This CDR3 is 16 amino acids long. The V end lost 5 bases, the J end lost 3 bases, and 19 bases lay between the germline ends. Germline V gene lookup returns CDR1 SGHTA and CDR2 FQGNSA. The CDR3 sequence is CASSRGTTGGEETQYF. Here the CDR3 DNA reads TGTGCCAGCAGCCGAGGAACAACAGGGGGGGAAGAGACCCAGTACTTC.

The V and J genes are TRBV5-8 and TRBJ2-7; D is unclear. The germline gives CDR1 SGHTS, CDR2 YDEGEE. This CDR3 is built from 13 residues. Deletions cut 0 bases from V and 3 bases from J, with 7 bases between. The CDR3 DNA reads TGTGCCAGCAGCTTGGGGCACTACTACGAGCAGTACTTC. Translation: CASSLGHYYEQYF. Looking up the rest from reference TRBV5-8 and TRBJ2-7 gives the full variable domain: EAGVTQSPTHLIKTRGQQATLRCSPISGHTSVYWYQQALGLGLQFLLWYDEGEERNRGNFPPRFSGRQFPNYSSELNVNALELEDSALYLCASSLGHYYEQYFGPGTRLTVT.

The chain couples TRBV7-8 to TRBJ1-5; no definite D call. The germline V and J ends were trimmed by 2 bases and 4 bases, with 3 bases remaining between them. CDR1 and CDR2 from the germline V gene are SGHVS and FQNEAQ. This CDR3 region has 12 residues. The CDR3 nucleotides read TGTGCCAGCAGCTTAACGAATCAGCCCCAGCATTTT. It codes for CASSLTNQPQHF.

The rearrangement uses TRBV4-1 and TRBJ1-1; D may be TRBD1 (5 bases). This CDR3 is 14 amino acids long. CDR1 is MGHRA and CDR2 is YSYEKL in the germline V gene. The germline V and J ends were trimmed by 4 bases and 0 bases, with 9 bases remaining between them. CDR3 protein: CASSPGRLNTEAFF. In DNA, the CDR3 is TGCGCCAGCAGCCCGGGACGGTTGAACACTGAAGCTTTCTTT.

V gene TRBV5-8 combines with J gene TRBJ2-7; D is possibly TRBD1 (5 bases). The CDR3 is 14 amino acids. The V gene's germline CDR1 is SGHTS and CDR2 YDEGEE. Trimming left V 5 bases short and J 1 base short, with 13 bases between. DNA for the CDR3: TGTGCCAGCAGATCGAGACAGAATTCCTACGAGCAGTACTTC. Amino acids: CASRSRQNSYEQYF.

The V call is TRBV19, the J call TRBJ1-1; no firm D call. CDR3 length: 12 residues. Germline V gene lookup returns CDR1 LNHDA and CDR2 SQIVND (reference sequence). The V gene lost 5 bases and the J gene lost 5 bases, with 9 bases spanning the gap. CDR3 sequence reads: CASSLSSTEAFF. The CDR3 nucleotides read TGTGCCAGTAGTCTGAGTAGTACTGAAGCTTTCTTT. The full variable domain, with the rest looked up from reference TRBV19 and TRBJ1-1, is DGGITQSPKYLFRKEGQNVTLSCEQNLNHDAMYWYRQDPGQGLRLIYYSQIVNDFQKGDIAEGYSVSREKKESFPLTVTSAQKNPTAFYLCASSLSSTEAFFGQGTRLTVV.

The CDR3 protein is CASSQGGFAGELFF. CDR3 DNA sequence: TGTGCCAGCAGCCAGGGGGGTTTTGCCGGGGAGCTGTTTTTT. The chain combines TRBV9 with TRBJ2-2; a possible D gene is TRBD1 (7 bases). V shed 4 bases and J shed 6 bases, with 13 bases lying between them. The CDR3 spans 14 residues. The germline V gene has CDR1 SGDLS and CDR2 YYNGEE.